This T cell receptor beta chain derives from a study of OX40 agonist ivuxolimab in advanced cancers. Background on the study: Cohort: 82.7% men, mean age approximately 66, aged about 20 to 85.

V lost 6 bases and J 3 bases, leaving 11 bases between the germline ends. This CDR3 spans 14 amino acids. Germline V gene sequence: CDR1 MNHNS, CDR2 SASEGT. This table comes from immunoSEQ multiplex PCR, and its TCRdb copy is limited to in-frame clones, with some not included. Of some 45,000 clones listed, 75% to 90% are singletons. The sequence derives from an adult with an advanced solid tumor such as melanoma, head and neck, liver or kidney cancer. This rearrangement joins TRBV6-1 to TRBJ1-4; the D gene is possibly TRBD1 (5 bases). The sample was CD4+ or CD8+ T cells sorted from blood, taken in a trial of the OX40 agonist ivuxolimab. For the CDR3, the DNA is TGTGCCAGCAGGGGGGGGACTGCTAATGAAAAACTGTTTTTT. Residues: CASRGGTANEKLFF.